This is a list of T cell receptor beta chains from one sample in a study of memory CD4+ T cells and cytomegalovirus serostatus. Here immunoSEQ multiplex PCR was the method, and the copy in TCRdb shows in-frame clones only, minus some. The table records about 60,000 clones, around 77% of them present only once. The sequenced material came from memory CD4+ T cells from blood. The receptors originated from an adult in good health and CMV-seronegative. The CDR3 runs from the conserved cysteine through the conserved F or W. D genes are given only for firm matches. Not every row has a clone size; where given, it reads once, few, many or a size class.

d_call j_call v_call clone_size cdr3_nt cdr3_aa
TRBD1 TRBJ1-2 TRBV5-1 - TGCGCCAGCAGAACCGGGACAGGGGGCACTACCTATGGCTACACCTTC CASRTGTGGTTYGYTF
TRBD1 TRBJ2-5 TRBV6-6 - TGTGCCAGCACCAGGGACAGGCAAGAGACCCAGTACTTC CASTRDRQETQYF
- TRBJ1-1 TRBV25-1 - TGTGCCAGCATTGGTGGGCAGAAAGCTTTCTTT CASIGGQKAFF
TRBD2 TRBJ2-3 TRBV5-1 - TGCGCCAGCAGCATCGGGACTAGCGGGATCGGAAGCACAGATACGCAGTATTTT CASSIGTSGIGSTDTQYF
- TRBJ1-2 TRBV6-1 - TGTGCCAGCAGTGAAGAGGGCAGTCCCTCACGGGGCTACACCTTC CASSEEGSPSRGYTF
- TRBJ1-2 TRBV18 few TGTGCCAGCTCACTCACCTTGGCAGACAGAGAAAACTATGGCTACACCTTC CASSLTLADRENYGYTF
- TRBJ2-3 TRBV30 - TGTGCCTGGAGTGTGGGAGGAGATACGCAGTATTTT CAWSVGGDTQYF
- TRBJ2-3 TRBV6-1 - TGTGCCAGCAGTGAAGGACAGGTCACAGATACGCAGTATTTT CASSEGQVTDTQYF
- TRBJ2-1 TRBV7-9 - TGTGCCAGCAGCTCAGATGGGGTGTACAATGAGCAGTTCTTC CASSSDGVYNEQFF
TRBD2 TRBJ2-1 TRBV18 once TGTGCCAGCTCACCACCGCTAGGCGGGACTACACACAATGAGCAGTTCTTC CASSPPLGGTTHNEQFF
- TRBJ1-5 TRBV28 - TGTGCCAGCAGCTCGGGGGGGGTCAATCAGCCCCAGCATTTT CASSSGGVNQPQHF
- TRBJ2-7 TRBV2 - TGTGCCAGCAGGCTAAACAGGGAACCAAACTACGAGCAGTACTTC CASRLNREPNYEQYF
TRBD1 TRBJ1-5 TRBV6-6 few TGTGCCAGCATCGAGCGGACAGGGGGGCAGCCCCAGCATTTT CASIERTGGQPQHF
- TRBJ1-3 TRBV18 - TGTGCCACCTCACCGGGCGACTCTGGAAACACCATATATTTT CATSPGDSGNTIYF
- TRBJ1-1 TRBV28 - TGTGCCAGCAGTTCATCCTCACGGACAGAAGCTTTCTTT CASSSSSRTEAFF
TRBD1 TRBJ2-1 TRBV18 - TGTGCCAGCTCAGGACAGGGACTGTACAATGAGCAGTTCTTC CASSGQGLYNEQFF
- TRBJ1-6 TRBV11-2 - TGTGCCAGCAGCGGACTGAAGGGGCTTCGGTCACCCCTCCACTTT CASSGLKGLRSPLHF
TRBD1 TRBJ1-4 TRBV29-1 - TGCAGCGTTGGGGGAGGACAGGGGGCTGAAAAACTGTTTTTT CSVGGGQGAEKLFF
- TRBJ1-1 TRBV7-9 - TGTGCCAGCAGCGTCCGGGAGAACACTGAAGCTTTCTTT CASSVRENTEAFF
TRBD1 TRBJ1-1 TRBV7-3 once TGTGCCAGCAGCCCAGGGGGCAGGAACACTGAAGCTTTCTTT CASSPGGRNTEAFF
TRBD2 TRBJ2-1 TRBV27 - TGTGCCAGCAGAAGTTTTGCGGGAGTAAATGAGCAGTTCTTC CASRSFAGVNEQFF
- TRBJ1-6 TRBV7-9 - TGTGCCAGCAGCCTCGGGTCCTCCTATAATTCACCCCTCCACTTT CASSLGSSYNSPLHF
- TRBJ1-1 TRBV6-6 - TGTGCCAGCAGGGGAGGACAGAACACTGAAGCTTTCTTT CASRGGQNTEAFF
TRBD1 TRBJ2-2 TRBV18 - TGTGCCAGCTCACCACGGACAGGGGGAACCGGGGAGCTGTTTTTT CASSPRTGGTGELFF
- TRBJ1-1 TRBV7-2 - TGTGCCAGCAGCGAAGCCACCGGACAGATGAACACTGAAGCTTTCTTT CASSEATGQMNTEAFF
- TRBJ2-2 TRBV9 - TGTGCCAGCAGCGTAGGGAACACCGGGGAGCTGTTTTTT CASSVGNTGELFF
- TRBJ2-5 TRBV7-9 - TGTGCCAGCAGCTTAGGAGACAGGGGACTACAAGAGACCCAGTACTTC CASSLGDRGLQETQYF
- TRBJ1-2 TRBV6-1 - TGTGCCAGCAGTGGTCAGGGGATGGAAGGCTACACCTTC CASSGQGMEGYTF
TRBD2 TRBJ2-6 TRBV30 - TGTGCCTGGAGAGTCGGGCGGGGGAGCTCTGGGGCCAACGTCCTGACTTTC CAWRVGRGSSGANVLTF
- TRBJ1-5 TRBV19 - TGTGCCAGTAGTATACGGGGTCTCGGTCAGCCCCAGCATTTT CASSIRGLGQPQHF
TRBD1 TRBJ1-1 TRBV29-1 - TGCAGCGTTGTAACAGGGGGCAACACTGAAGCTTTCTTT CSVVTGGNTEAFF
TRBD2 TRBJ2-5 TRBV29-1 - TGCAGCGTCGAGCTCCTGGGACTAGCCGGGGGGGAGACCCAGTACTTC CSVELLGLAGGETQYF